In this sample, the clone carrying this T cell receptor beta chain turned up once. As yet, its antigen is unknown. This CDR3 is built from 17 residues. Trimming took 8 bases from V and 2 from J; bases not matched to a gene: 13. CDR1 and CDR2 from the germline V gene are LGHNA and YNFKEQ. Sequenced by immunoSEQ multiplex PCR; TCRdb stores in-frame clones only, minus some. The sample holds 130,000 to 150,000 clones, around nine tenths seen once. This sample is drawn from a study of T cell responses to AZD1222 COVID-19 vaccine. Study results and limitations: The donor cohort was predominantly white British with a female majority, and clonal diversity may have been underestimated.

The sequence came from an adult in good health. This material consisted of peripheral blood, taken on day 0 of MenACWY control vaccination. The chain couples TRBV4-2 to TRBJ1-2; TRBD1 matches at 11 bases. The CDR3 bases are TGTGCCAGCTCTGCGAGGACAGGGGGCGCGGGAAACTATGGCTACACCTTC. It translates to CASSARTGGAGNYGYTF.